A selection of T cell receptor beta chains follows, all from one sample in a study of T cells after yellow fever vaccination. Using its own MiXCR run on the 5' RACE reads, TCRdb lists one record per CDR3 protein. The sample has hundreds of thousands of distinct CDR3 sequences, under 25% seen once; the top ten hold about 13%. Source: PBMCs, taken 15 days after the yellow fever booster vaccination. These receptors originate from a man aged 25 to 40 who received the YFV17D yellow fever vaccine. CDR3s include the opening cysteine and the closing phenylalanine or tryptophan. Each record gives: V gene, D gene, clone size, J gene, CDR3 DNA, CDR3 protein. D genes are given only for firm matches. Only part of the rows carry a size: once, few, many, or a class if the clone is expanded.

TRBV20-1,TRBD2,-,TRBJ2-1,TGCAGTGCTACCGTGCGGACTAGCGGCCGGTGGGGGGATGAGCAGTTCTTC,CSATVRTSGRWGDEQFF
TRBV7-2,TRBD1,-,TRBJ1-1,TGTGCCAGCAGCTTCTCACAGGGGACGGCTTTCTTT,CASSFSQGTAFF
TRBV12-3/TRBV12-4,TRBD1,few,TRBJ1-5,TGTGCCAGCAGTTCTACAGGGGGCTGGGGCAATCAGCCCCAGCATTTT,CASSSTGGWGNQPQHF
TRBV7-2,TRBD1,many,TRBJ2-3,TGTGCCAGCAGCTTAGTAGGGACCGGGACAGCCACAGATACGCAGTATTTT,CASSLVGTGTATDTQYF
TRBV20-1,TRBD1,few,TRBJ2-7,TGCAGTGCTCGGACGCGGGACAGGGCTTTCCACGAGCAGTACTTC,CSARTRDRAFHEQYF
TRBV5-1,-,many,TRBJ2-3,TGCGCCAGCAGCTTGGGAGGGTTTAGCACAGATACGCAGTATTTT,CASSLGGFSTDTQYF
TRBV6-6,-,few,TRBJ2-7,TGTGCCAGCAGTCCCCGGAGCCCCTACGAGCAGTACTTC,CASSPRSPYEQYF
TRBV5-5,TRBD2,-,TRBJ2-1,TGTGCCAGCTGGAGGGCTAGCGGTAATGAGCAGTTCTTC,CASWRASGNEQFF
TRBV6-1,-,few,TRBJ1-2,TGTGCCAGCAGCCCTCACAAGGGCTATGGCTACACCTTC,CASSPHKGYGYTF
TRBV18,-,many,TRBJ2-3,TGTGCCAGCAGCCCGCCCAGCACAGATACGCAGTATTTT,CASSPPSTDTQYF
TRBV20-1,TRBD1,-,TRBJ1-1,TGCGGGGGGAGGACAGGGGCAGGGAACACTGAAGCTTTCTTT,CGGRTGAGNTEAFF
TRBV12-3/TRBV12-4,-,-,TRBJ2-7,TGTGCCAGCAACCCCACCGACCAGGTGGACTCCTCCTACGAGCAGTACTTC,CASNPTDQVDSSYEQYF
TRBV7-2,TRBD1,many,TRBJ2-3,TGTGCCAGCAAACCGGACAGGGGGTACGCAGATACGCAGTATTTT,CASKPDRGYADTQYF
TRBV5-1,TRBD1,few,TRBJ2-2,TGCGCCAGCAGCTTACGGGACAGCATCACCGGGGAGCTGTTTTTT,CASSLRDSITGELFF
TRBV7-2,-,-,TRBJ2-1,TGTGCCAGCAGCTTAGTGAGGGCCGGCGATGAGCAGTTCTTC,CASSLVRAGDEQFF
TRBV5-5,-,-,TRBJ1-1,TGTGCCAGCAGCTTGTTCGCGGGTGAAGCTTTCTTT,CASSLFAGEAFF
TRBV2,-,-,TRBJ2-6,TGTGCCAGCAGGGCAGGGCCCGGGGCCAACGTCCTGACTTTC,CASRAGPGANVLTF
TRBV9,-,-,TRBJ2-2,TGTGCCAGCAGCACTCAGGGAGAGACCGGGGAGCTGTTTTTT,CASSTQGETGELFF
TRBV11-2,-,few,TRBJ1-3,TGTGCCAGCAGCCCCCAGTCGGGGGTTTCCTACTCTGGAAACACCATATATTTT,CASSPQSGVSYSGNTIYF
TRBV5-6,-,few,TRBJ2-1,TGTGCCACCACAAAGAGTCTTATCGATGAGCAGTTCTTC,CATTKSLIDEQFF
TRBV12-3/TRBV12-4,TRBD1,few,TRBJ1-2,TGTGCCAGCAGTTTGGGACAGGGGGGAGCTAACTATGGCTACACCTTC,CASSLGQGGANYGYTF
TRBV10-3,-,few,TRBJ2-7,TGTGCCATCAAAGATTTGGACACTTCATCTGGCGAGCAGTACTTC,CAIKDLDTSSGEQYF
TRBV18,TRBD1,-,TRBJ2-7,TGTGCCAGCTCACCAACGGGACAGACCTACGAGCAGTACTTC,CASSPTGQTYEQYF
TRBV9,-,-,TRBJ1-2,TGTGCCAGCAGCGAGGGGGGTGACTATGGCTACACCTTC,CASSEGGDYGYTF
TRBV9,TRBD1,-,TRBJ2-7,TGTGCCAGCAGCGTTTCAGGGGGCTCCTACGAGCAGTACTTC,CASSVSGGSYEQYF
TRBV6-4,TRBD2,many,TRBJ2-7,TGTGCCAGCAGTGACTCGCCCCAGCGGGGGGACTACGAGCAGTACTTC,CASSDSPQRGDYEQYF
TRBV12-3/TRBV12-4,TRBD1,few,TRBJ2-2,TGTGCCAGCAGATTGGACAGGGGATCCGGGGAGCTGTTTTTT,CASRLDRGSGELFF
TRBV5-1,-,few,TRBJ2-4,TGCGCCAGCAGTGAAGAGATGAGGGTTGACATTCAGTACTTC,CASSEEMRVDIQYF
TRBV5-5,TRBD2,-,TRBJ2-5,TGTGCCAGCAGCCTCCAGACTAGCGGGAGGGCCGAGGAGACCCAGTACTTC,CASSLQTSGRAEETQYF
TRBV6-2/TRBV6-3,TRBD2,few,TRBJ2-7,TGTGCCAGCAGCAACTTTCTAGCGGGAGGTTACGAGCAGTACTTC,CASSNFLAGGYEQYF
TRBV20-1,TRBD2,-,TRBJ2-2,TGCAGTGCTAGTGACGGGAGGGCCGGGGAGCTGTTTTTT,CSASDGRAGELFF
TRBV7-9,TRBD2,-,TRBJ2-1,TGTGCCAGCAGCTTCTTGACTAGCGGGAACACGGAGCAGTTCTTC,CASSFLTSGNTEQFF
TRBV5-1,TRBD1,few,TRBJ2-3,TGCGCCAGCAGCGCGACAGGGGAAAACACAGATACGCAGTATTTT,CASSATGENTDTQYF
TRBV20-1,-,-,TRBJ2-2,TGCAGTGCTCCGACAGTGGGAGCTAGTAGCGGGGAGCTGTTTTTT,CSAPTVGASSGELFF
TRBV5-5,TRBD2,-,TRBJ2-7,TGTGCCAGCAGCTTTTGGGGGAGGGGCTCCTACGAGCAGTACTTC,CASSFWGRGSYEQYF
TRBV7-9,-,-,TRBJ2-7,TGTGCCAGCAGGAACAGCGAAAATTACGAGCAGTACTTC,CASRNSENYEQYF
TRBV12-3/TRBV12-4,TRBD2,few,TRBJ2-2,TGTGCCAGCCTGCGCCCCGGGGGGGCCGTCACCGGGGAGCTGTTTTTT,CASLRPGGAVTGELFF
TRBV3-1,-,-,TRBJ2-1,TGTGCCAGCAGCCAAAGTAGGTCTAAGGGTAATGAGCAGTTCTTC,CASSQSRSKGNEQFF
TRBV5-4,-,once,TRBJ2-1,TGTGCCAGCAGCCAACCGGGGCTCGGGTCGGTGCATGAGCAGTTCTTC,CASSQPGLGSVHEQFF
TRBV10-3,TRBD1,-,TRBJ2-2,TGTGCCATCAGTCCGGGACAGGGCACCGGGGAGCTGTTTTTT,CAISPGQGTGELFF
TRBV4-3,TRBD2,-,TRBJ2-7,TGCGCCAGCAGCCGCTTACTAGCGGGAGTTAACGAGCAGTACTTC,CASSRLLAGVNEQYF
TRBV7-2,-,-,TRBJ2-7,TGTGCCAGCAGCTTAAAAGACAGCTACGAGCAGTACTTC,CASSLKDSYEQYF
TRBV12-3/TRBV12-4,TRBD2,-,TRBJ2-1,TGTGCCAGCAACCGGGCGGGAGTTTTCGATATGAGCAATGAGCAGTTCTTC,CASNRAGVFDMSNEQFF
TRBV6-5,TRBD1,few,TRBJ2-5,TGTGCCAGCAGTTACGACCAGGGACAGGGATCTACCCAGTACTTC,CASSYDQGQGSTQYF
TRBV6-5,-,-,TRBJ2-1,TGTGCCAGCAGTTACTCTAAACTTGCTTCCTATGAGCAGTTCTTC,CASSYSKLASYEQFF
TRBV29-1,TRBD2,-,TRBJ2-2,TGCAGCGTGACAACAACTAGCGGGACGGGGGAGCTGTTTTTT,CSVTTTSGTGELFF
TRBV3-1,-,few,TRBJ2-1,TGTGCCAGCACGGGTATAGATGAGCAGTTCTTC,CASTGIDEQFF
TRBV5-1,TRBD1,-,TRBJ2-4,TGCGCCAGCAGCCCCAACCGGGCCCAGGGGGCGGATAACATTCAGTACTTC,CASSPNRAQGADNIQYF
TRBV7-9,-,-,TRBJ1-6,TGTGCCACTCAACCCACAGGAGGTGATTCACCCCTCCACTTT,CATQPTGGDSPLHF
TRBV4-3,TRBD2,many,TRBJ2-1,TGCGCCAGCAGCCTACAAGATAGCGGGAGGATAGTCAATGAGCAGTTCTTC,CASSLQDSGRIVNEQFF
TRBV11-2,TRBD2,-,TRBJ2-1,TGTGCCAGCAGCTCCCGACTAGCGGGAGGGTTCGTTGAGCAGTTCTTC,CASSSRLAGGFVEQFF
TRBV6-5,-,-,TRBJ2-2,TGTGCCAGCAGTTACTCGAGTCCGGAAGATAACACCGGGGAGCTGTTTTTT,CASSYSSPEDNTGELFF
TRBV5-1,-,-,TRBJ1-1,TGCGCCAGCAGCTTGACCCAGACAGGGAACACTGAAGCTTTCTTT,CASSLTQTGNTEAFF